The T cell receptor beta chain under discussion was sequenced for a study of T cell responses to AZD1222 COVID-19 vaccine. About this clone itself: Its cognate antigen is unknown.

The study pooled second doses at about 4 or about 12 weeks. Study-wide points: Donors in the cohort were predominantly white British and more often female, and clonal diversity was possibly underestimated. Reports say nearly half of spike-specific TCRs go after unmutated variant regions. Baseline serostatus was positive in only six AZD1222 recipients.

The assay was immunoSEQ multiplex PCR, and TCRdb's table has in-frame clones only and misses some. This sample carries about 110,000 clones, around 90% of them seen once, and the ten largest clones take 2% to 3%. The CDR3 runs to 17 residues. Trimming shortened V by 5 bases and J by 0 bases, and 19 bases separated the two germline ends. Germline V gene data show CDR1 as MDHEN and CDR2 as SYDVKM. The rearrangement links TRBV28 to TRBJ1-1; unclear D gene. This specimen consisted of peripheral blood, obtained 28 days after the second AZD1222 dose. The receptor was derived from an adult who received the AZD1222 COVID-19 vaccine. CDR3: CASSIAGMGKMNTEAFF. In DNA, the CDR3 is TGTGCCAGCAGTATAGCTGGGATGGGGAAGATGAACACTGAAGCTTTCTTT. Drawing the rest from reference TRBV28 and TRBJ1-1, the complete variable domain is DVKVTQSSRYLVKRTGEKVFLECVQDMDHENMFWYRQDPGLGLRLIYFSYDVKMKEKGDIPEGYSVSREKKERFSLILESASTNQTSMYLCASSIAGMGKMNTEAFFGQGTRLTVV.